Listed below are T cell receptor beta chains from one sample, sequenced in a study of T cell repertoires in cytomegalovirus infection. TCRdb recomputed calls from the reads with MiXCR, one row per CDR3 protein. The repertoire holds 630,000 or so distinct CDR3 sequences, with 20% to 30% as singletons. The sequenced material came from CD8+ T cells from PBMCs. These receptors originate from a human donor in good health (CMV status not recorded). Some clones in this sample may be carry-over from other donors' samples. CDR3s include the opening cysteine and the closing phenylalanine or tryptophan. The order of the fields is CDR3 length, V gene, J gene, clone size, D gene, CDR3 DNA, CDR3 protein. The D gene is left open where the match is weak. For some rows the clone size is stated as once, few or many, or as a class when expanded; others skip it.

>15|TRBV28|TRBJ1-5|-|TRBD1
TGTGCCAGCCCCGATGAGGGGGCGAGCAATCAGCCCCAGCATTTT
CASPDEGASNQPQHF
>19|TRBV12-3/TRBV12-4|TRBJ2-1|many|TRBD2
TGTGCCAGCAGTTTAGGGTTGGGACTAGCTGAAGACTCCTACAATGAGCAGTTCTTC
CASSLGLGLAEDSYNEQFF
>14|TRBV11-2|TRBJ1-5|once|-
TGTACCAGCAGCCAAAACCATCGCAATCAGCCCCAGCATTTT
CTSSQNHRNQPQHF
>14|TRBV6-5|TRBJ2-1|-|TRBD2
TGTGCCAGCAGATTCCGGGGGGCCTACAATGAGCAGTTCTTC
CASRFRGAYNEQFF
>15|TRBV20-1|TRBJ2-7|few|-
TGCAGTGCTAGGGGTTGGCCGGCTAGCTCCTACGAGCAGTACTTC
CSARGWPASSYEQYF
>13|TRBV6-5|TRBJ1-5|few|-
TGTGCCAGCAGGCCCAGGGTCGGACAGCCCCAGCATTTT
CASRPRVGQPQHF
>17|TRBV7-6|TRBJ1-4|few|TRBD1
TGTGCCAGCAGCTTAGCAGGGGAAACAGGGGTCAATGAAAAACTGTTTTTT
CASSLAGETGVNEKLFF
>20|TRBV20-1|TRBJ2-3|few|TRBD2
TGCAGTGCTAGAGATAGCCGACAGACCCTGGCCAGCGGGGGGCCAGATACGCAGTATTTT
CSARDSRQTLASGGPDTQYF
>13|TRBV7-2|TRBJ2-1|few|-
TGTGCCAGCACCTCCACAGGGTACAATCAGCAGTTCTTC
CASTSTGYNQQFF
>11|TRBV29-1|TRBJ1-2|-|TRBD1
TGCAGCGCCCCGACAGGGTATGGCTACACCTTC
CSAPTGYGYTF
>14|TRBV7-8|TRBJ1-2|many|-
TGTGCCAGCAGCCCCTTACTGGGAGACTATGGCTACACCTTC
CASSPLLGDYGYTF
>15|TRBV24-1|TRBJ1-5|-|-
TGTGCCACCAGTGATCCCTACAGCAGCAATCAGCCCCAGCATTTT
CATSDPYSSNQPQHF
>14|TRBV6-6|TRBJ2-5|many|TRBD2
TGTGCCAGCAGTTTTACTAGCGGTGGAGAGACCCAGTACTTC
CASSFTSGGETQYF
>14|TRBV6-4|TRBJ2-3|many|-
TGTGCCAGCAGTGCGTCTGTTTGGTCGGATACGCAGTATTTT
CASSASVWSDTQYF
>18|TRBV7-9|TRBJ1-1|many|-
TGTGCCAGCAGCTTAGCGACGGCAGGGCAAGTGGTTTACACTGAAGCTTTCTTT
CASSLATAGQVVYTEAFF
>13|TRBV2|TRBJ2-5|few|-
TGTGCCAGCAGTGGGACATCCAGGGAGACCCAGTACTTC
CASSGTSRETQYF
>18|TRBV28|TRBJ2-1|-|-
TGTGCCAGCAGTTCCCCTCCACAGGGAACGGGATTGGGGGATGAGCAGTTCTTC
CASSSPPQGTGLGDEQFF
>17|TRBV20-1|TRBJ1-4|-|-
TGCAGTGCTAGTGGGGCGGACCGGAGTGCAACTAATGAAAAACTGTTTTTT
CSASGADRSATNEKLFF
>14|TRBV7-9|TRBJ1-2|few|-
TGTGCCAGCAGCTCGCCGACTCCGAACTATGGCTACACCTTC
CASSSPTPNYGYTF
>14|TRBV12-3/TRBV12-4|TRBJ1-2|few|TRBD1
TGTGCCAGCAGTTTAGGACAGGGGACCTATGGCTACACCTTC
CASSLGQGTYGYTF
>16|TRBV20-1|TRBJ1-1|-|-
TGCAGTGCTAGAGATGGCCAGGGGAGGGGGAACACTGAAGCTTTCTTT
CSARDGQGRGNTEAFF
>16|TRBV9|TRBJ2-2|few|-
TGTGCCAGCAGCGTAGCCCTAGGACTGGGCACCGGGGAGCTGTTTTTT
CASSVALGLGTGELFF
>14|TRBV11-3|TRBJ1-1|few|-
TGTGCCAGCAGCCGGACTTCTATGAACACTGAAGCTTTCTTT
CASSRTSMNTEAFF
>14|TRBV20-1|TRBJ1-6|few|-
TGCAGTGCTAGTGGTGGACAGATAAATTCACCCCTCCACTTT
CSASGGQINSPLHF
>14|TRBV28|TRBJ2-2|few|-
TGTGCCAGCGGAGGTGGAGGTTTAACCGGGGAGCTGTTTTTT
CASGGGGLTGELFF
>17|TRBV20-1|TRBJ2-1|-|-
TGCAGTGCTAGAGATTCAGAGACCGGGCCCCGTTACGATGAGCAGTTCTTC
CSARDSETGPRYDEQFF